This is a list of T cell receptor beta chains from one sample in a study of control samples from healthy donors and cancer patients. Assay: immunoSEQ multiplex PCR; the TCRdb copy retains only in-frame clones and omits some. This sample carries 89,000 or so clones, roughly 86% of them seen once, and the ten largest clones take 20% to 25%. Sequenced: blood. Receptors were obtained from a man in his fifties or sixties in good health. Each CDR3 is given with its conserved first and last residue. The D gene is left open where the match is weak. Where a row states a size, it is once, few, many or the class of an expanded clone; other rows omit it.

TRBJ1-5	.	.	TRBV10-1	CASSPDGNQPQHF	TGCGCCAGCAGTCCGGACGGGAATCAGCCCCAGCATTTT
TRBJ1-1	.	TRBD1	TRBV18	CASSPRTGNPEAFF	TGTGCCAGCTCACCGAGGACAGGCAACCCTGAAGCTTTCTTT
TRBJ2-4	few	.	TRBV4-3	CASSPGDLAKNIQYF	TGCGCCAGCAGCCCCGGGGATCTAGCCAAAAACATTCAGTACTTC
TRBJ2-4	.	.	TRBV9	CASSPGPGLDKNIQYF	TGTGCCAGCAGCCCAGGACCGGGACTGGACAAAAACATTCAGTACTTC
TRBJ1-1	.	.	TRBV27	CATQRGGTGYTEAFF	TGTGCCACCCAGAGGGGGGGCACTGGGTACACTGAAGCTTTCTTT
TRBJ2-7	.	.	TRBV5-4	CASSLGSDYEQYF	TGTGCCAGCAGCTTGGGATCCGACTACGAGCAGTACTTC
TRBJ2-1	.	TRBD2	TRBV5-6	CASSSLAGGPGTYNEQFF	TGTGCCAGCAGCTCGCTAGCGGGAGGGCCGGGCACCTACAATGAGCAGTTCTTC
TRBJ1-5	once	TRBD1	TRBV19	CASSILGQGVHQPQHF	TGTGCCAGTAGTATTCTTGGACAGGGGGTTCACCAGCCCCAGCATTTT
TRBJ2-2	.	TRBD1	TRBV5-1	CASSFSGTGNTGELFF	TGCGCCAGCAGCTTTTCCGGGACAGGGAACACCGGGGAGCTGTTTTTT
TRBJ1-6	.	TRBD1	TRBV5-4	CASSHNRGNNSPLHF	TGTGCCAGCAGCCATAACAGGGGCAATAATTCACCCCTCCACTTT
TRBJ2-7	once	.	TRBV25-1	CASSSEPGRGEQYF	TGTGCCAGCAGTTCTGAGCCAGGGCGTGGCGAGCAGTACTTC
TRBJ1-1	.	.	TRBV5-1	CASSFTGSLNTEAFF	TGCGCCAGCAGCTTTACAGGGTCGTTGAACACTGAAGCTTTCTTT
TRBJ2-3	.	.	TRBV2	CASSDRTSRDTQYF	TGTGCCAGCAGTGATAGGACCTCTCGGGATACGCAGTATTTT
TRBJ1-2	once	TRBD1	TRBV27	CASSLRGQADGYTF	TGTGCCAGCAGTTTAAGGGGACAGGCGGATGGCTACACCTTC
TRBJ2-4	.	TRBD1	TRBV11-3	CASSRRQGENIQYF	TGTGCCAGCAGCCGTCGACAGGGGGAAAACATTCAGTACTTC
TRBJ2-3	.	TRBD2	TRBV5-4	CASSWGLAGGTDTQYF	TGTGCCAGCAGCTGGGGACTAGCGGGAGGGACAGATACGCAGTATTTT
TRBJ2-3	.	.	TRBV24-1	CATSDRTVSTDTQYF	TGTGCCACCAGTGATAGGACAGTTAGCACAGATACGCAGTATTTT
TRBJ1-2	.	TRBD1	TRBV6-5	CASSSGQAYGYTF	TGTGCCAGCAGTTCGGGACAGGCTTATGGCTACACCTTC
TRBJ2-6	.	.	TRBV27	CASSSNSGANVLTF	TGTGCCAGCAGCTCGAACTCGGGGGCCAACGTCCTGACTTTC
TRBJ2-5	.	TRBD1	TRBV7-9	CASSSGTGEETQYF	TGTGCCAGCAGCTCCGGGACAGGGGAAGAGACCCAGTACTTC
TRBJ1-2	.	TRBD1	TRBV5-1	CASSPRTGDTYGYTF	TGCGCCAGCAGCCCGAGAACAGGGGATACCTATGGCTACACCTTC
TRBJ1-1	.	.	TRBV24-1	CATRQGNTEAFF	TGTGCCACCAGGCAGGGAAACACTGAAGCTTTCTTT
TRBJ1-1	.	TRBD1	TRBV11-3	CASSPRGGTVGTEAFF	TGTGCCAGCAGCCCAAGAGGGGGGACAGTGGGCACTGAAGCTTTCTTT
TRBJ2-1	.	TRBD2	TRBV5-1	CASSPDRGGSNEQFF	TGCGCCAGCAGCCCCGATCGGGGCGGGAGTAATGAGCAGTTCTTC
TRBJ2-7	few	.	TRBV7-3	CASSLRDGRDHEQYF	TGTGCCAGCAGCTTAAGGGACGGGAGAGACCACGAGCAGTACTTC
TRBJ2-3	.	.	TRBV4-2	CASSQDLPSGPSTDTQYF	TGTGCCAGCAGCCAAGACTTACCCAGCGGCCCTAGCACAGATACGCAGTATTTT